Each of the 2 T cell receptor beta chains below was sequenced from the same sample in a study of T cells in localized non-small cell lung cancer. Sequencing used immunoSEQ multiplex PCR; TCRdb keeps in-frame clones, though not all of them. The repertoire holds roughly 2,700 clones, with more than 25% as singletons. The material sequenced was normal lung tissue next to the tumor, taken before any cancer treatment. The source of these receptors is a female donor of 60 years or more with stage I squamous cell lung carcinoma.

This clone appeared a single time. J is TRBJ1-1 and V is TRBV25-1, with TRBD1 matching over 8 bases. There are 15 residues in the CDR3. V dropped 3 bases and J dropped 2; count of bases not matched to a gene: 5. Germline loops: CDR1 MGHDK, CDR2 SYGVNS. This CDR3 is CASSDRTGSNTEAFF. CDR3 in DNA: TGTGCCAGCAGTGACAGGACAGGGAGCAACACTGAAGCTTTCTTT.

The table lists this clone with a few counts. The CDR3 DNA is TGTGCCAGCAGTGAGGGAAATCAGCCCCAGCATTTT. This gives the protein CASSEGNQPQHF. The chain employs TRBV6-8 and TRBJ1-5, with unresolved D. CDR1 and CDR2 from the germline V gene are MNHGY and SAAAGT. Trimming removed 5 bases from V and 4 bases from J, with 6 bases in between. The CDR3 is 12 amino acids.